The rows below give T cell receptor beta chains drawn from one sample of a study of blood T cell repertoires in COVID-19. Only in-frame clones appear in the TCRdb table, and some are missing; sequencing was by immunoSEQ multiplex PCR. The profile shows almost 400,000 clones, around 89% of them singletons. The sequenced sample consisted of PBMCs or T cells enriched from blood (not recorded which). All receptors derive from a woman younger than 45 with acute COVID-19. Both conserved end residues are part of each CDR3. Fields, in order: CDR3 protein, CDR3 DNA, V gene, CDR3 length, clone size, J gene, D gene. The D gene is left open where the match is weak. Part of the rows lack a size; the others show once, few, many or a class for expanded clones.

CASSFSGQGGDLGPQHF TGTGCCAGCAGTTTCTCGGGACAGGGAGGTGATTTAGGGCCCCAGCATTTT TRBV28 17 - TRBJ1-5 TRBD1
CASSFQDTGELFF TGTGCCAGCAGTTTCCAGGACACCGGGGAGCTGTTTTTT TRBV6-4 13 - TRBJ2-2 -
CASSIAATGPFYEQYF TGTGCCAGTAGTATAGCTGCGACAGGCCCCTTTTACGAGCAGTACTTC TRBV19 16 - TRBJ2-7 -
CAWSTGLLSGNTIYF TGTGCCTGGAGTACAGGCCTCCTCTCTGGAAACACCATATATTTT TRBV30 15 - TRBJ1-3 -
CASSAGRVTEAFF TGTGCCAGCAGTGCGGGCAGGGTCACTGAAGCTTTCTTT TRBV2 13 - TRBJ1-1 -
CASSFPSGGYNEQFF TGCGCCAGCAGCTTCCCTAGCGGGGGTTACAATGAGCAGTTCTTC TRBV5-1 15 - TRBJ2-1 TRBD2
CASSAGSTDTQYF TGTGCCAGCAGTGCGGGGAGCACAGATACGCAGTATTTT TRBV6-4 13 - TRBJ2-3 -
CASLGQLNTGELFF TGTGCCAGCCTGGGACAGCTAAACACCGGGGAGCTGTTTTTT TRBV6-5 14 - TRBJ2-2 TRBD1
CASSEQGAAGNTIYF TGTGCCAGCTCAGAACAGGGGGCAGCTGGAAACACCATATATTTT TRBV18 15 - TRBJ1-3 TRBD1
CASSQGTGATYEQYF TGCGCCAGCAGCCAAGGGACAGGTGCCACCTACGAGCAGTACTTC TRBV4-1 15 - TRBJ2-7 TRBD1
CASSQDGGQGGTDTQYF TGCGCCAGCAGCCAAGATGGGGGACAGGGTGGCACAGATACGCAGTATTTT TRBV4-1 17 - TRBJ2-3 TRBD1
CASSYSRYGKNEQYF TGTGCCAGCAGTTACTCGCGTTACGGGAAGAACGAGCAGTACTTC TRBV6-5 15 - TRBJ2-7 -
CSVVGSGSSYNEQFF TGCAGCGTTGTGGGTAGCGGGAGCTCCTACAATGAGCAGTTCTTC TRBV29-1 15 - TRBJ2-1 TRBD2
CASSLGGGLQTQYF TGTGCCAGCAGCTTGGGTGGAGGGTTGCAGACCCAGTACTTC TRBV7-9 14 - TRBJ2-5 -
CASSSRSGEETQYF TGTGCCAGCAGCTCGCGCAGCGGGGAAGAGACCCAGTACTTC TRBV9 14 - TRBJ2-5 TRBD2
CASRTGSLVYEQYF TGTGCCAGCAGGACAGGGTCATTGGTCTACGAGCAGTACTTC TRBV6-5 14 - TRBJ2-7 TRBD1
CASSLLRASQETQYF TGTGCCAGCAGCCTATTACGTGCTAGTCAAGAGACCCAGTACTTC TRBV3-1/TRBV3-2 15 - TRBJ2-5 -
CASSQLPRSGYEQYF TGCGCCAGCAGCCAATTGCCCCGATCCGGGTACGAGCAGTACTTC TRBV4-3 15 - TRBJ2-7 -
CASSGTGGTGDEQYF TGCGCCAGCAGCGGGACAGGAGGGACAGGGGACGAGCAGTACTTC TRBV5-1 15 - TRBJ2-7 TRBD1
CASSIEGAPYEQYF TGTGCCAGTAGTATTGAGGGGGCCCCCTACGAGCAGTACTTC TRBV19 14 - TRBJ2-7 TRBD1
CASSRTEAFF TGTGCCAGTAGTCGGACAGAAGCTTTCTTT TRBV19 10 - TRBJ1-1 -
CASSFYRDRGYEQYF TGTGCCAGCAGTTTTTATCGGGACAGGGGCTACGAGCAGTACTTC TRBV27 15 - TRBJ2-7 TRBD1
CASSIMTGSNQPQHF TGTGCCAGTAGTATCATGACAGGGAGCAATCAGCCCCAGCATTTT TRBV19 15 - TRBJ1-5 TRBD1
CASSEERGQAGYTF TGTGCCAGCAGTGAAGAGAGGGGGCAGGCCGGCTACACCTTC TRBV2 14 - TRBJ1-2 TRBD1
CASSSQGAHGSPLHF TGTGCCAGCAGCTCCCAGGGGGCTCATGGTTCACCCCTCCACTTT TRBV7-3 15 - TRBJ1-6 TRBD1
CASSATPRGGYEQYF TGCGCCAGCAGCGCAACCCCGAGGGGGGGCTACGAGCAGTACTTC TRBV5-1 15 - TRBJ2-7 -
CASSLGQGNEQYF TGTGCCAGCAGTCTAGGACAGGGCAACGAGCAGTACTTC TRBV27 13 once TRBJ2-7 TRBD1
CASSADSILETQYF TGTGCCAGCAGCGCGGACAGTATATTAGAGACCCAGTACTTC TRBV7-2 14 - TRBJ2-5 -
CASSQEVGGTANTEAFF TGCGCCAGCAGCCAAGAGGTTGGCGGGACAGCGAACACTGAAGCTTTCTTT TRBV4-3 17 - TRBJ1-1 TRBD1
CASSLRAGSYNEQFF TGTGCCAGCAGCTTAAGGGCGGGGTCCTACAATGAGCAGTTCTTC TRBV7-3 15 - TRBJ2-1 -
CASSIRTGGPGELFF TGCGCCAGCAGCATTCGGACAGGGGGCCCCGGGGAGCTGTTTTTT TRBV5-1 15 - TRBJ2-2 TRBD1
CASRDSNTGELFF TGTGCCAGCCGGGACAGTAACACCGGGGAGCTGTTTTTT TRBV24-1 13 - TRBJ2-2 TRBD1
CASSPQWTETNKFF TGTGCCAGCAGCCCCCAGTGGACAGAAACGAACAAGTTCTTC TRBV7-8 14 - TRBJ2-1 -
CASKRSGTGFYNEQFF TGTGCCAGCAAACGGTCCGGGACAGGGTTCTACAATGAGCAGTTCTTC TRBV27 16 - TRBJ2-1 TRBD1
CASSAGTGGKHEQYF TGTGCCAGCAGTGCCGGGACAGGGGGTAAGCACGAGCAGTACTTC TRBV28 15 once TRBJ2-7 TRBD1
CASARQGNYGYTF TGTGCCAGCGCGCGACAGGGTAACTATGGCTACACCTTC TRBV2 13 once TRBJ1-2 TRBD1
CASSEEQRGEKLFF TGTGCCAGCAGTGAAGAACAAAGGGGTGAAAAACTGTTTTTT TRBV2 14 - TRBJ1-4 -
CATSEGTLYSNQPQHF TGTGCCACCAGTGAGGGGACACTTTATAGCAATCAGCCCCAGCATTTT TRBV24-1 16 - TRBJ1-5 -
CSVKRTNYEQYF TGCAGCGTAAAGCGGACTAACTACGAGCAGTACTTC TRBV29-1 12 - TRBJ2-7 -
CASSVEGWGTDTQYF TGTGCCAGCAGCGTAGAGGGGTGGGGCACAGATACGCAGTATTTT TRBV9 15 - TRBJ2-3 -
CASSEARLQANTEAFF TGTGCCAGCAGTGAAGCCAGATTACAGGCGAACACTGAAGCTTTCTTT TRBV6-1 16 - TRBJ1-1 -
CASSSVRTGSQPQHF TGTGCCAGCAGCAGTGTGCGGACAGGGAGCCAGCCCCAGCATTTT TRBV2 15 many TRBJ1-5 TRBD1
CASSPYDRTEAFF TGTGCCAGCAGCCCCTACGACAGGACTGAAGCTTTCTTT TRBV7-3 13 - TRBJ1-1 -
CASSSAGTGLREQYF TGTGCCAGCAGTTCGGCCGGGACAGGTCTTCGCGAGCAGTACTTC TRBV28 15 - TRBJ2-7 TRBD1
CAWSVTLLGASPLHF TGTGCCTGGAGTGTAACCCTCCTCGGTGCTTCACCCCTCCACTTT TRBV30 15 once TRBJ1-6 -
CASSVGDREAETQYF TGTGCCAGCAGCGTAGGGGACAGGGAAGCCGAGACCCAGTACTTC TRBV9 15 once TRBJ2-5 TRBD1
CASSHLGLAGADEQFF TGCGCCAGCAGCCACTTAGGACTAGCGGGGGCTGACGAGCAGTTCTTC TRBV4-3 16 - TRBJ2-1 TRBD2
CASSLRRAGNQPQHF TGCGCCAGCAGCTTGCGCAGGGCTGGCAATCAGCCCCAGCATTTT TRBV5-1 15 - TRBJ1-5 -
CSARPGQGAFPPYEQYF TGCAGCGCAAGGCCCGGACAGGGGGCTTTCCCCCCCTACGAGCAGTACTTC TRBV29-1 17 once TRBJ2-7 TRBD1
CASSQVGLAGNEQFF TGCGCCAGCAGCCAAGTAGGACTAGCGGGGAATGAGCAGTTCTTC TRBV5-1 15 - TRBJ2-1 TRBD2
CASRQIGRDEQYF TGTGCCAGCAGACAGATCGGGAGGGACGAGCAGTACTTC TRBV6-5 13 - TRBJ2-7 TRBD2
CARRLAGGPSAYNEQFF TGTGCCAGGAGACTAGCGGGGGGGCCTAGTGCCTACAATGAGCAGTTCTTC TRBV2 17 - TRBJ2-1 TRBD2
CATSDLHRAIISYGYTF TGTGCCACCAGTGATTTGCACAGGGCGATTATATCCTATGGCTACACCTTC TRBV24-1 17 - TRBJ1-2 -
CASSTNPTGELFF TGTGCCAGCAGTACAAATCCAACCGGGGAGCTGTTTTTT TRBV12-3/TRBV12-4 13 - TRBJ2-2 -
CASSQRTSGYSYNEQFF TGTGCCAGCAGCCAAAGGACTAGCGGCTACTCCTACAATGAGCAGTTCTTC TRBV3-1/TRBV3-2 17 - TRBJ2-1 TRBD2
CASSPTGGYYEQYF TGTGCCAGTAGTCCGACAGGAGGTTACTACGAGCAGTACTTC TRBV19 14 - TRBJ2-7 -
CASSYRLDNIEDGYTF TGTGCCAGCAGTTACAGGTTGGACAATATAGAAGATGGCTACACCTTC TRBV6-2/TRBV6-3 16 - TRBJ1-2 -